The clone carrying this T cell receptor (beta chain) was found many times. Its matching antigen is unknown. Alongside a J-beta primer mix, a sample-barcoded 5' primer served in a second PCR lasting about 6 to 12 cycles. Every sample gave at least 2.5 million paired-end reads containing CDR3. TCRdb passed the 5' RACE reads through MiXCR, listing each CDR3 protein once. The top ten hold 10% to 15% of the sample, which has some 880,000 distinct CDR3 sequences, roughly 34% seen once. The data are from a study of blood T cells in healthy people across ages. Study observations and caveats: Calculation of diversity from one million T cells yielded estimates considered to be underestimates. In the absence of known donor CMV status, changes in expanded clonotypes were possibly confounded.

The CDR3 runs 12 residues. Germline values: CDR1 SGHAT, CDR2 FQNNGV. Trimming took 7 bases from V and 8 from J, leaving 12 bases between them. The chain recombines TRBV11-2 with TRBJ2-1, with D uncertain. This TCR came from a young man in good health. The sequencing sample was made of blood. The CDR3 region has the DNA TGTGCCAGCATAAGCTCCCGGGATGAGCAGTTCTTC. This sequence encodes CASISSRDEQFF. Complete variable domain (other parts from reference TRBV11-2 and TRBJ2-1): EAGVAQSPRYKIIEKRQSVAFWCNPISGHATLYWYQQILGQGPKLLIQFQNNGVVDDSQLPKDRFSAERLKGVDSTLKIQPAKLEDSAVYLCASISSRDEQFFGPGTRLTVL.